This TCR beta chain was recovered during a study of CD8+CD57+ T cells in acquired aplastic anemia. Study background: The study obtained an average of roughly 3 ug of DNA from sorted CD4+ and CD8+ cells.

Genomic DNA acted as the template from which TCR beta VDJ combination and CDR3 sequence profiling were carried out. TCRdb fed the reads into MiXCR, producing one record per CDR3 protein. The data contain about 160,000 distinct CDR3 sequences, about 50% of them seen just once; the ten biggest clones take up roughly 29%. Sequencing involved patients with CD8+CD57+ cell expansion previously shown by flow cytometry. There was no therapy given to any patient before the blood sampling took place. CDR3 length: 12 amino acids. In germline, CDR1 is SGDLS, CDR2 YYNGEE. V lost 7 bases and J lost 8; bases outside the gene matches: 8.

The source is a human donor with aplastic anemia. Sequenced sample: sorted CD4+, CD8+, or CD8+CD57+ T cells (not recorded which) from PBMCs. J is TRBJ1-2 and V is TRBV9; 7 bases are shared with TRBD1. In DNA form, the CDR3 reads TGTGCCAGCGAAGACAGGGCTTGGGGCTACACCTTC. It is translated as CASEDRAWGYTF.